This T cell receptor beta chain was found in a study of blood T cells in healthy people across ages. Study conclusions and caveats: More naive CD4+ cells and higher diversity marked long-lived donors relative to aged donors. Across samples, TCR beta diversity tracked strongly with naive T cell percentage.

With a J-beta primer mix and a sample-barcoded 5' primer, a second PCR ran about 7 to 12 cycles. TCRdb used MiXCR to reprocess the 5' RACE reads, holding one entry per CDR3 protein. Of about 970,000 distinct CDR3 sequences in the sample, just over 50% were seen once. Unmatched junction bases numbered 6, after V lost 7 bases and J lost 5 bases. The CDR3 has 14 residues. As for this clonotype: Its specificity is not known.

This sequence originates from a woman aged 55-69 years in good health. The sequenced sample consisted of blood. The gene calls are TRBV12-3 or TRBV12-4 and TRBJ2-1; 9 nucleotides line up with TRBD2. The DNA of the CDR3 is TGTGCCAGCACTCTAGCGGGAAACGACAATGAGCAGTTCTTC. Its protein is CASTLAGNDNEQFF.